Listed here are 30 T cell receptor beta chains from one sample, sequenced in a study of blood T cell repertoires in COVID-19 (dated by TCRdb to between 2020 and 2021). The library was made by the immunoSEQ multiplex PCR assay. TCRdb mirrors the immuneACCESS table, restricted to in-frame sequences. Some clones are absent from its copies; in checked studies, under half trace to an unresolved V gene, and the reason for the others is unknown. Here the sample has hundreds of thousands of clones; about four fifths occur a single time. The biggest ten clones account for approximately 4.5% of the sample. The sequenced sample consisted of peripheral blood. These receptors came from a woman aged 70 to 79 with acute or convalescent COVID-19.

The chain couples TRBV5-1 to TRBJ1-4; 8 bases line up with TRBD1. The CDR3 runs 15 residues. Unmatched junction bases numbered 6, after V lost 4 bases and J lost 4 bases. In germline, CDR1 is SGHRS, CDR2 YFSETQ. For the CDR3, the DNA is TGCGCCAGCAGCGCTCAGGGGGCTAGTAATGAAAAACTGTTTTTT. Its protein product is CASSAQGASNEKLFF.

The rearrangement links TRBV4-3 to TRBJ1-3; 9 nucleotides agree with TRBD1. Germline V gives CDR1 LGHNA, CDR2 YSLEER. This CDR3 spans 18 amino acids. V dropped 0 bases and J dropped 1; count of bases not matched to a gene: 7. The CDR3: CASSQDGQQGASGNTIYF. The CDR3 DNA reads TGCGCCAGCAGCCAAGATGGACAACAGGGGGCTTCTGGAAACACCATATATTTT.

A few counts support this clone. This chain uses TRBV30 with TRBJ1-1; perhaps TRBD1 as D (5 bases). The V gene's germline CDR1 is GTSNPN and CDR2 SVGIG (reference sequence). The germline V and J ends were trimmed by 0 bases and 7 bases, with 15 bases remaining between them. The CDR3 runs 14 residues. The chain's CDR3 is CAWSVHDSQFEAFF. CDR3 nucleotides: TGTGCCTGGAGTGTACATGACAGCCAGTTTGAAGCTTTCTTT.

The chain combines TRBV18 with TRBJ1-5, with 7 bases that match TRBD1. V shed 1 base and J 7 bases; nucleotides not matched to a gene: 16. Germline V lookup: CDR1 KGHSH, CDR2 LQKENI. This CDR3 comprises 18 residues. In DNA form, the CDR3 reads TGTGCCAGCTCACCACTACTTATTACAGGGGACGAGCGCCAGCCCCAGCATTTT. Amino acids: CASSPLLITGDERQPQHF.

This chain connects TRBV4-1 to TRBJ2-1; D gene uncertain. The V end lost 0 bases, the J end lost 7 bases, and 13 bases lay between the germline ends. This CDR3 comprises 15 residues. Germline assignment: CDR1 MGHRA and CDR2 YSYEKL. CDR3 sequence reads: CASSQDTPNWNEQFF. CDR3 sequence (DNA): TGCGCCAGCAGCCAAGATACTCCCAACTGGAATGAGCAGTTCTTC.

The CDR3 here is CASSQGTGSNYGYTF. The CDR3 coding sequence is TGCGCCAGCAGCCAAGGGACAGGGAGTAACTATGGCTACACCTTC. The chain combines TRBV4-3 with TRBJ1-2; 8 bases fit TRBD1. The CDR3 runs 15 residues. CDR1 LGHNA and CDR2 YSLEER come from the germline V gene. Unmatched junction bases numbered 2, after V lost 1 base and J lost 1 base.

V usage is TRBV19 and J usage is TRBJ1-2; 7 nucleotides match TRBD1. V gave up 5 bases and J gave up 3 bases; unmatched junction bases: 6. The CDR3 loop spans 14 amino acids. Germline lookup yields CDR1 LNHDA and CDR2 SQIVND (reference sequence). The CDR3 loop reads CASSARGGDYGYTF. The CDR3, as DNA: TGTGCCAGTAGTGCTCGAGGGGGCGACTATGGCTACACCTTC.

This clone was counted a single time. The rearrangement links TRBV27 to TRBJ1-1, with 12 bases that match TRBD1. CDR1 MNHEY and CDR2 SMNVEV come from the germline V gene (reference sequence). Trimming took 5 bases from V and 2 from J; bases not matched to a gene: 3. The CDR3 spans 15 residues. The DNA of the CDR3 is TGTGCCAGCAGTACGGGACAGGGGGCAAACACTGAAGCTTTCTTT. As protein: CASSTGQGANTEAFF.

The chain carries TRBV27 and TRBJ2-7, with 12 nucleotides matching TRBD2. Per the germline V gene, CDR1 is MNHEY and CDR2 is SMNVEV (reference sequence). With 4 bases clipped from V and 7 bases from J, the junction kept 8 bases outside the gene matches. This CDR3 has 15 amino acids. The CDR3 protein is CASSSPSGGAGEQYF. Here the CDR3 DNA reads TGTGCCAGCAGTTCCCCTAGCGGGGGGGCCGGAGAGCAGTACTTC.

The chain recombines TRBV6-6 with TRBJ2-7; D not resolved. This CDR3 spans 13 amino acids. Between the trimmed V and J ends, which lost 2 bases and 4 bases, there was a span of 9 bases. Per the germline V gene, CDR1 is MNHNY and CDR2 is SVGAGI (reference sequence). CDR3 in amino acids: CASSYLTAYEQYF. The CDR3 DNA follows: TGTGCCAGCAGTTACCTAACAGCATACGAGCAGTACTTC.

This rearrangement joins TRBV5-1 to TRBJ1-1; 8 bases are shared with TRBD1. The junction had 1 base not matched to a gene; V was cut back by 0 bases and J by 3 bases. The V gene's germline CDR1 is SGHRS and CDR2 YFSETQ. This CDR3 region has 14 residues. DNA for the CDR3: TGCGCCAGCAGCTTGGAACAGGGGGACACTGAAGCTTTCTTT. Protein: CASSLEQGDTEAFF.

The rearrangement uses TRBV13 and TRBJ1-3; the D is unclear. Germline V gene lookup returns CDR1 PRHDT and CDR2 FYEKMQ (reference sequence). The CDR3 is 13 residues long. V was shortened by 2 bases and J by 2 bases, with 4 bases between the two germline ends. The CDR3 coding sequence is TGTGCCAGCAGCTTACTAGCTGGAAACACCATATATTTT. It yields the protein CASSLLAGNTIYF.

The genes are TRBV11-3 and TRBJ1-6; TRBD1 is a possible D gene (6 bases). The germline V and J ends were trimmed by 0 bases and 9 bases, with 6 bases remaining between them. The CDR3 totals 13 residues. In germline, CDR1 is SGHNT, CDR2 YENEEA. The DNA for the CDR3 is TGTGCCAGCAGCTTAGAAGGGGGTTCACCCCTCCACTTT. It encodes CASSLEGGSPLHF.

This chain uses TRBV27 with TRBJ1-2, with D possibly TRBD1 on 6 matching bases. Trimming shortened V by 0 bases and J by 4 bases, and 18 bases separated the two germline ends. Germline CDR1 and CDR2: MNHEY and SMNVEV (reference sequence). The CDR3 runs to 17 residues. DNA for the CDR3: TGTGCCAGCAGTTTATCCCAGACGACAGGCCGGGTCTATGGCTACACCTTC. This encodes CASSLSQTTGRVYGYTF.

The genes are TRBV19 and TRBJ1-1; D unclear. V was cut by 3 bases and J by 4 bases, with 9 bases left in between. From germline, CDR1 is LNHDA and CDR2 SQIVND (reference sequence). This CDR3 has 13 residues. The CDR3, as DNA: TGTGCCAGTAGTATGCCCCGGGGCACTGAAGCTTTCTTT. Its translation is CASSMPRGTEAFF.

This clone was detected only a few times. The V call is TRBV19, the J call TRBJ1-2, with 8 bases matching TRBD1. Germline trimming cut 6 bases from V and 3 bases from J; bases unmatched to any gene: 6. The CDR3 is made up of 14 amino acids. Germline V CDR1 and CDR2: LNHDA, SQIVND (reference sequence). The CDR3 DNA reads TGTGCCAGTAGGACCGGACAGGGACACTATGGCTACACCTTC. Protein sequence: CASRTGQGHYGYTF.

This clone was detected only once. V and J are TRBV6-5 and TRBJ1-2; unclear D gene. Germline CDR1 is MNHEY and CDR2 is SVGAGI. The CDR3 extends over 14 amino acids. V dropped 5 bases and J dropped 5 bases, with 15 bases sitting between them. CDR3 nucleotide sequence: TGTGCCAGCAGTCTAGTCGGGTCGGGATATGGCTACACCTTC. Translation gives CASSLVGSGYGYTF.

The chain combines TRBV25-1 with TRBJ1-2; possibly TRBD1 for D (5 bases). The V and J ends lost 11 bases and 10 bases respectively, with 20 bases between them. CDR3 length equals 12 residues. Germline V gives CDR1 MGHDK, CDR2 SYGVNS. CDR3 in amino acids: CAGLVQGMDYTF. CDR3 nucleotide sequence: TGTGCCGGCTTGGTTCAGGGTATGGACTACACCTTC.

The chain joins TRBV7-2 to TRBJ2-7; tentative D call: TRBD1 (5 bases). Germline CDR1 is SGHTA and CDR2 is FQGNSA. The ends were cut back, 3 bases at V and 3 bases at J, with 12 bases in the middle. The CDR3 runs to 14 residues. CDR3 protein: CASSLTASDYEQYF. The CDR3 DNA is TGTGCCAGCAGCTTGACAGCCTCTGACTACGAGCAGTACTTC.

This chain uses TRBV5-1 with TRBJ2-7, with TRBD2 matching 12 bases. The CDR3 runs to 18 residues. After removal of 0 bases from V and 1 base from J, the junction contained 8 bases not matched to a gene. Per germline, CDR1 SGHRS and CDR2 YFSETQ. The CDR3 is CASSLELAGGPGSYEQYF. The CDR3 DNA reads TGCGCCAGCAGCTTGGAGCTAGCGGGGGGGCCTGGGTCCTACGAGCAGTACTTC.

Only one count was recorded for this clone. The chain combines TRBV18 with TRBJ2-5; D perhaps matches TRBD2 (5 bases). This CDR3 spans 17 amino acids. Deletions cut 0 bases from V and 7 bases from J, with 21 bases between. Germline-derived CDR1 and CDR2 are KGHSH and LQKENI. CDR3 residues: CASSPPVTWGDHRTQYF. CDR3 DNA: TGTGCCAGCTCACCACCGGTTACTTGGGGAGACCATAGGACCCAGTACTTC.

This clone was seen once. The CDR3 reads CASSPSDRGLNTEAFF. As DNA, the CDR3 is TGTGCCAGCAGTCCCTCGGACAGGGGATTGAACACTGAAGCTTTCTTT. V gene TRBV28 combines with J gene TRBJ1-1; 9 bases are a match to TRBD1. With 5 bases clipped from V and 0 bases from J, the junction kept 7 bases outside the gene matches. Germline V CDR1 and CDR2: MDHEN, SYDVKM. The CDR3 is 16 residues long.

This chain links TRBV6-6 with TRBJ1-4; possible D gene TRBD1, 5 bases. Germline CDR1 and CDR2: MNHNY and SVGAGI (reference sequence). With 7 bases removed from V and 0 bases from J, the gap between germline ends came to 6 bases. This CDR3 contains 13 residues. CDR3 nucleotide sequence: TGTGCCAGCAAAGGGGCAACTAATGAAAAACTGTTTTTT. Its translation is CASKGATNEKLFF.

The chain uses TRBV6-6 and TRBJ1-2; tentatively, D is TRBD1 (6 bases). Germline values: CDR1 MNHNY, CDR2 SVGAGI (reference sequence). The germline V and J ends were trimmed by 6 bases and 4 bases, with 24 bases remaining between them. This CDR3 has 17 amino acids. In DNA form, the CDR3 reads TGTGCCAGCAGCCGACTAGGGGGGGGTACTCTTGGCTATGGCTACACCTTC. The encoded protein is CASSRLGGGTLGYGYTF.

A note on this clone: Sequence at one end of the junction differs from germline and may be a read error. The gene calls are TRBV4-3 and TRBJ2-4; no reliable D call. This CDR3 has 16 amino acids. Germline assignment: CDR1 LGHNA and CDR2 YSLEER. The CDR3 region is CASSQVEGLAKNIQCF. CDR3 nucleotide sequence: TGCGCCAGCAGCCAAGTTGAAGGTTTAGCCAAAAACATTCAGTGCTTC.

The V gene is TRBV5-1, the J gene TRBJ2-1; 14 bases are a match to TRBD2. Trimming took 4 bases from V and 7 from J; bases not matched to a gene: 4. The germline CDR1 and CDR2 sequences are SGHRS and YFSETQ. The CDR3 spans 15 residues. Here the CDR3 reads CASSPGLAGGNEQFF. The CDR3 nucleotides are TGCGCCAGCAGCCCTGGACTAGCGGGGGGTAATGAGCAGTTCTTC.

This chain joins TRBV28 and TRBJ1-1; 8 bases align to TRBD1. The ends lost 4 bases at V and 6 bases at J; junction bases unmatched: 7. Germline-derived CDR1 and CDR2 are MDHEN and SYDVKM. CDR3 length: 14 residues. The CDR3 here is CASSSFGQGAEAFF. CDR3 coding DNA: TGTGCCAGCAGTTCCTTTGGACAGGGAGCTGAAGCTTTCTTT. Full variable domain (missing parts from reference TRBV28 and TRBJ1-1): DVKVTQSSRYLVKRTGEKVFLECVQDMDHENMFWYRQDPGLGLRLIYFSYDVKMKEKGDIPEGYSVSREKKERFSLILESASTNQTSMYLCASSSFGQGAEAFFGQGTRLTVV.

As for this clone: Different DNA sequences within this sample yield the same CDR3. CDR3 loop: CASSLGAGNYGYTF. CDR3 nucleotide sequence: TGTGCCAGCAGTTTGGGTGCAGGCAACTATGGCTACACCTTC. The chain uses TRBV28 and TRBJ1-2; D call uncertain. Between the trimmed V and J ends, which lost 3 bases and 2 bases, there was a span of 10 bases. CDR3 size: 14 residues. Germline V gene data show CDR1 as MDHEN and CDR2 as SYDVKM.

The V call is TRBV12-3 or TRBV12-4, the J call TRBJ2-7, with D tentatively TRBD2 (5 bases). The CDR3 is 13 residues long. V was trimmed by 5 bases and J by 4 bases, leaving 12 bases between them. The CDR3 is CASSPMRRYEQYF. For the CDR3, the DNA is TGTGCCAGCAGTCCTATGAGGAGGTACGAGCAGTACTTC.

The V and J genes are TRBV7-9 and TRBJ1-1; 10 bases match TRBD1. The length of the CDR3 is 14 residues. The germline CDR1 and CDR2 sequences are SEHNR and FQNEAQ (reference sequence). V was clipped by 5 bases and J by 7 bases; unmatched bases: 7. The CDR3 sequence: CASSLGQGRVEAFF. As DNA, the CDR3 is TGTGCCAGCAGCCTGGGACAGGGGAGGGTTGAAGCTTTCTTT.